This section outlines one T cell receptor beta chain sequence together with its context. The antigen is undetermined. The data originate from a study of T cell responses to AZD1222 COVID-19 vaccine. General observations from the study: Of the AZD1222 recipients, only 5 or 6 were seropositive at baseline. Clonal diversity was possibly underestimated, and white British individuals and females predominated among donors.

CDR1 and CDR2 from the germline V gene are LNHDA and SQIVND (reference sequence). This CDR3 spans 15 amino acids. Trimming removed 3 bases from V and 1 base from J, with 12 bases in between. Sequencing used immunoSEQ multiplex PCR; TCRdb keeps in-frame clones, though not all of them. The table records under 120,000 clones, 70% to 90% of them present only once. V gene TRBV19 combines with J gene TRBJ1-1; weak D call: TRBD1 (5 bases). The specimen comprised peripheral blood, sampled 28 days after the second AZD1222 dose. This clonotype was obtained from an adult who received the AZD1222 COVID-19 vaccine. The CDR3 sequence: CASSMGLQGNTEAFF. The CDR3 bases are TGTGCCAGTAGTATGGGTTTGCAGGGGAACACTGAAGCTTTCTTT.